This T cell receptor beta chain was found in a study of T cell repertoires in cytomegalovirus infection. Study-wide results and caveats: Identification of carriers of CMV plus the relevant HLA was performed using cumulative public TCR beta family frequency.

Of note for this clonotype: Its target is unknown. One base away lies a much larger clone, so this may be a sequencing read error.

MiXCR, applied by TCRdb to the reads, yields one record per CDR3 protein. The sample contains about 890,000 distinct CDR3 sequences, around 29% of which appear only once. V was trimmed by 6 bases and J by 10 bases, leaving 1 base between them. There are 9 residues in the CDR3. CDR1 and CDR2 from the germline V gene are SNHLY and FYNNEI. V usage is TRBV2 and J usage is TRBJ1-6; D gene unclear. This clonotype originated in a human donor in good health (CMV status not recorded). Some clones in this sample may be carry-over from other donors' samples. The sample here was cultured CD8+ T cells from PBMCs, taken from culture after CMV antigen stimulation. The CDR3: CASRSPLHF. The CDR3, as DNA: TGTGCCAGCAGGTCACCCCTCCACTTT. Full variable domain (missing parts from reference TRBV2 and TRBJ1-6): EPEVTQTPSHQVTQMGQEVILRCVPISNHLYFYWYRQILGQKVEFLVSFYNNEISEKSEIFDDQFSVERPDGSNFTLKIRSTKLEDSAMYFCASRSPLHFGNGTRLTVT.